A single sample is the source of the 21 T cell receptor beta chains below, sequenced in a study of OX40 agonist ivuxolimab in advanced cancers. Library preparation employed the immunoSEQ multiplex PCR assay. Here the immuneACCESS table is served through TCRdb, limited to in-frame sequences with V and J called. Missing clones are a known gap in these copies; in checked studies unresolved V genes cover under half, and the rest lacks a known reason. The sample table contains over 75,000 clones; only one count was recorded for approximately 91% of them. The ten largest account for less than 0.35% of the sample. The material was CD4+ or CD8+ T cells sorted from blood, obtained in a trial of the OX40 agonist ivuxolimab. The receptors derive from an adult with an advanced solid tumor such as melanoma, head and neck, liver or kidney cancer.

The J gene is TRBJ2-1, the V gene TRBV27; TRBD2 might be the D (5 bases). The CDR3 has 17 amino acids. Germline V gives CDR1 MNHEY, CDR2 SMNVEV (reference sequence). The V end was cut by 4 bases, the J end by 0 bases, with 16 bases between. The CDR3 sequence is CASSSPRRGFSYNEQFF. Written as DNA, the CDR3 is TGTGCCAGCAGTTCCCCCCGACGGGGATTCTCCTACAATGAGCAGTTCTTC.

This chain connects TRBV5-4 to TRBJ2-4; 9 bases line up with TRBD2. Germline loops: CDR1 SGHNT, CDR2 YYREEE (reference sequence). V shed 1 base and J 0 bases; nucleotides not matched to a gene: 5. The CDR3 totals 17 residues. CDR3 in DNA: TGTGCCAGCAGCTTGAGCCTAGCGGGGTTAGCCAAAAACATTCAGTACTTC. Residues: CASSLSLAGLAKNIQYF.

The chain combines TRBV12-5 with TRBJ2-5, with 8 bases fitting TRBD2. The J call is uncertain, as TRBJ2-7 better fits the DNA end. Germline V gene sequence: CDR1 LGHNT, CDR2 FRNRAP. The CDR3 spans 14 residues. CDR3 sequence reads: CARRLGLEPGEQYF. The DNA of the CDR3 is TGTGCTAGGCGTTTGGGACTAGAACCGGGCGAGCAGTACTTC.

The chain uses TRBV10-3 and TRBJ2-3; possible D gene TRBD2, 6 bases. This CDR3 region has 15 residues. CDR1 ENHRY and CDR2 SYGVKD come from the germline V gene. Trimming cost V 0 bases and J 4 bases, with 11 bases left between them. For the CDR3, the DNA is TGTGCCATCAGTGAGTCGACCGGGAGTCCAGATACGCAGTATTTT. It translates to CAISESTGSPDTQYF.

The J gene is TRBJ2-1, the V gene TRBV7-3; 9 positions match TRBD1. CDR1 and CDR2 (germline): SGHTA, FQGTGA. With 5 bases clipped from V and 5 bases from J, the junction kept 4 bases outside the gene matches. This CDR3 spans 14 amino acids. CDR3 loop: CASSRGTGNNEQFF. CDR3 in DNA: TGTGCCAGCAGCCGAGGGACAGGGAACAATGAGCAGTTCTTC.

V and J are TRBV18 and TRBJ2-3; TRBD2 matches at 13 bases. CDR3 size: 17 residues. Germline trimming cut 2 bases from V and 2 bases from J; bases unmatched to any gene: 4. Germline loops: CDR1 KGHSH, CDR2 LQKENI. In nucleotides, the CDR3 is TGTGCCAGCTCACCATCGACTAGCGGGAGGATCACAGATACGCAGTATTTT. Translating it yields CASSPSTSGRITDTQYF.

The chain couples TRBV11-2 to TRBJ2-1, with 11 positions matching TRBD2. This CDR3 is built from 16 residues. The germline V gene encodes CDR1 SGHAT and CDR2 FQNNGV. Trimming removed 6 bases from V and 10 bases from J; junction bases left unmatched: 14. For the CDR3, the DNA is TGTGCCAGCAGTTTACATACTAGCGGGGGCCTCCTGGAGCAGTTCTTC. Its translation: CASSLHTSGGLLEQFF.

The chain recombines TRBV28 with TRBJ1-5, with a possible D match to TRBD1 (6 bases). This CDR3 has 15 amino acids. Germline CDR1 reads MDHEN; CDR2 reads SYDVKM. V lost 4 bases and J lost 2, with 12 bases in between. The CDR3 spells CASSSGGSGNQPQHF. CDR3 nucleotide sequence: TGTGCCAGCAGTTCGGGGGGCTCAGGCAATCAGCCCCAGCATTTT.

The chain combines TRBV7-2 with TRBJ2-5; 8 positions agree with TRBD2. From germline, CDR1 is SGHTA and CDR2 FQGNSA. The junction had 3 bases not matched to a gene; V was cut back by 3 bases and J by 0 bases. This CDR3 has 15 residues. This CDR3 is CASSFYSGDQETQYF. CDR3 coding DNA: TGTGCCAGCAGCTTTTATAGCGGGGACCAAGAGACCCAGTACTTC.

The chain employs TRBV2 and TRBJ2-1; 8 bases line up with TRBD1. This CDR3 has 14 amino acids. Trimming at V came to 6 bases and at J to 5 bases, leaving 6 bases not matched to a gene. Germline V gene lookup returns CDR1 SNHLY and CDR2 FYNNEI. The DNA of the CDR3 is TGTGCCAGCAGGGACAGGGCCCAGGACAATGAGCAGTTCTTC. Its translation: CASRDRAQDNEQFF.

V and J are TRBV10-1 and TRBJ2-7, with D perhaps being TRBD1 or TRBD2 (5 bases each). CDR3 size: 15 residues. The germline V gene encodes CDR1 WNHNN and CDR2 SYGVQD (reference sequence). V was cut by 4 bases and J by 0 bases, with 13 bases left in between. The CDR3 spells CASSAGTAPSYEQYF. The CDR3 DNA sequence: TGCGCCAGCAGTGCTGGGACGGCTCCCTCCTACGAGCAGTACTTC.

The chain employs TRBV6-5 and TRBJ2-7; D is uncertain. The CDR3 covers 10 residues. Trimming removed 11 bases at V and 2 bases at J, with 7 bases between. The germline V gene encodes CDR1 MNHEY and CDR2 SVGAGI. This CDR3 reads CAVATYEQYF. For the CDR3, the DNA is TGTGCCGTCGCGACCTACGAGCAGTACTTC.

V is TRBV5-6 and J is TRBJ2-5, with 14 positions matching TRBD2. This CDR3 spans 19 amino acids. The J segment lost 3 bases and the V segment lost 4 bases, leaving 14 bases of the junction unmatched. Germline loops: CDR1 SGHDT, CDR2 YYEEEE. The CDR3 bases are TGTGCCAGCAGCCCCGGACTAGCGGGAGGTGTAGGGACAGAAGAGACCCAGTACTTC. Its translation: CASSPGLAGGVGTEETQYF.

The chain employs TRBV7-9 and TRBJ1-4, with D tentatively TRBD1 (6 bases). This CDR3 spans 14 amino acids. The germline V and J ends were trimmed by 2 bases and 4 bases, with 8 bases remaining between them. The germline gives CDR1 SEHNR, CDR2 FQNEAQ (reference sequence). Written as DNA, the CDR3 is TGTGCCAGCAGCTTAACCAGGGGTAATGAAAAACTGTTTTTT. Translated, it gives CASSLTRGNEKLFF.

Written as DNA, the CDR3 is TGTGCCAGCAGCCCGGACAGGGGGGGGTCCTACGAGCAGTACTTC. Translation: CASSPDRGGSYEQYF. The rearrangement joins TRBV7-2 to TRBJ2-7, with 10 bases aligning to TRBD1. The V and J ends lost 5 bases and 1 base, in that order; junction bases with no gene match: 5. This CDR3 contains 15 residues. From germline, CDR1 is SGHTA and CDR2 FQGNSA.

This chain joins TRBV11-2 and TRBJ2-7; D is unresolved. The CDR3 extends over 12 amino acids. CDR1 and CDR2 (germline): SGHAT, FQNNGV. The V gene lost 5 bases and the J gene lost 3 bases, with 8 bases spanning the gap. The DNA of the CDR3 is TGTGCCAGCAGCCGGGTGAACTACGAGCAGTACTTC. Translating gives CASSRVNYEQYF.

The chain links TRBV19 to TRBJ2-2; TRBD2 is a possible D gene (6 bases). Germline CDR1 LNHDA, CDR2 SQIVND (reference sequence). This CDR3 region has 14 residues. With 5 bases removed from V and 6 bases from J, the gap between germline ends came to 13 bases. CDR3 coding DNA: TGTGCCAGTAGTCGTACGGGAGAGGCCGGGGAGCTGTTTTTT. This encodes CASSRTGEAGELFF.

J is TRBJ2-7 and V is TRBV5-5; perhaps TRBD1 as D (5 bases). CDR1 SGHKS and CDR2 YYEKEE come from the germline V gene (reference sequence). Deletions cut 0 bases from V and 5 bases from J, with 12 bases between. There are 14 residues in the CDR3. CDR3 coding DNA: TGTGCCAGCAGCTTGGGGGCAGGGAAAGACGAGCAGTACTTC. Translated, it gives CASSLGAGKDEQYF.

The J gene is TRBJ2-2, the V gene TRBV4-1, with a possible D match to TRBD2 (5 bases). The CDR3 runs to 15 residues. V lost 0 bases and J 4 bases, leaving 9 bases between the germline ends. The germline gives CDR1 MGHRA, CDR2 YSYEKL. CDR3 loop: CASSQETSVTGELFF. The CDR3 DNA reads TGCGCCAGCAGCCAAGAAACTAGTGTCACCGGGGAGCTGTTTTTT.

The chain joins TRBV7-3 to TRBJ2-2; 10 bases match TRBD2. Germline loops: CDR1 SGHTA, CDR2 FQGTGA. The CDR3 totals 15 residues. The V segment lost 5 bases and the J segment 6 bases; nucleotides outside the gene matches: 6. The CDR3 nucleotides are TGTGCCAGCAGCGCCCTAGCGGGAGTTCCCGGGGAGCTGTTTTTT. It yields the protein CASSALAGVPGELFF.

The CDR3 sequence is CASSPPPVGETQYF. In nucleotides, the CDR3 is TGTGCCAGCTCACCACCGCCCGTCGGTGAGACCCAGTACTTC. The J gene is TRBJ2-5, the V gene TRBV18; D is unresolved. V was trimmed by 0 bases and J by 5 bases, leaving 10 bases between them. CDR1 is KGHSH and CDR2 is LQKENI in the germline V gene. The CDR3 extends over 14 amino acids.